Listed below are T cell receptor beta chains from one sample, sequenced in a study of OX40 agonist ivuxolimab in advanced cancers. Produced via immunoSEQ multiplex PCR; TCRdb's table is partial and in-frame only. The sample includes 55,000 to 70,000 clones, roughly 87% of them seen just once. The specimen was CD4+ or CD8+ T cells sorted from blood, collected in a trial of the OX40 agonist ivuxolimab. The receptors here all came from an adult with an advanced solid tumor such as melanoma, head and neck, liver or kidney cancer. Both conserved end residues are part of each CDR3. The order of the fields is V gene, D gene, clone size, J gene, CDR3 protein, CDR3 DNA. A D gene is named only where the DNA matches it firmly. Where a row states a size, it is once, few, many or the class of an expanded clone; other rows omit it.

V: TRBV19
D: .
size: few
J: TRBJ1-5
CDR3: CASSGSNQPQHF
DNA: TGTGCCAGTAGTGGGAGCAATCAGCCCCAGCATTTT

V: TRBV30
D: TRBD1
size: .
J: TRBJ2-3
CDR3: CAWSRSRGLTDTQYF
DNA: TGTGCCTGGAGTCGGTCCAGGGGGCTAACAGATACGCAGTATTTT

V: TRBV28
D: .
size: few
J: TRBJ2-5
CDR3: CASTLTGLETQYF
DNA: TGTGCCAGCACCTTGACAGGCCTAGAGACCCAGTACTTC

V: TRBV10-3
D: TRBD1
size: .
J: TRBJ2-7
CDR3: CAISEVGQGGYEQYF
DNA: TGTGCCATCAGTGAAGTAGGACAGGGTGGATACGAGCAGTACTTC

V: TRBV15
D: .
size: .
J: TRBJ1-2
CDR3: CATSGVNYGYTF
DNA: TGTGCCACCAGCGGGGTCAACTATGGCTACACCTTC

V: TRBV11-3
D: .
size: .
J: TRBJ2-2
CDR3: CASSPRWAGHSTGELFF
DNA: TGCGCCAGCAGCCCGAGGTGGGCGGGGCACTCTACCGGGGAGCTGTTTTTT

V: TRBV29-1
D: .
size: .
J: TRBJ1-1
CDR3: CSVDSEGNTEAFF
DNA: TGCAGCGTTGATTCTGAGGGGAACACTGAAGCTTTCTTT

V: TRBV6-9
D: TRBD1
size: .
J: TRBJ1-2
CDR3: CAIRGGQGAGGYTF
DNA: TGTGCCATCAGGGGGGGACAGGGGGCGGGTGGCTACACCTTC

V: TRBV4-1
D: .
size: .
J: TRBJ1-2
CDR3: CASSQTQGHGYTF
DNA: TGCGCCAGCAGCCAAACGCAGGGACATGGCTACACCTTC

V: TRBV11-2
D: .
size: once
J: TRBJ2-3
CDR3: CASSSAGGVSTDTQYF
DNA: TGTGCCAGCAGCTCGGCAGGGGGGGTCTCCACAGATACGCAGTATTTT

V: TRBV19
D: TRBD1
size: .
J: TRBJ2-7
CDR3: CASSRPYRGGSYEQYF
DNA: TGTGCCAGTAGTCGTCCCTACAGGGGTGGGTCCTACGAGCAGTACTTC

V: TRBV7-2
D: .
size: .
J: TRBJ2-3
CDR3: CASSSYTDTQYF
DNA: TGTGCCAGCAGCTCATACACAGATACGCAGTATTTT

V: TRBV28
D: .
size: .
J: TRBJ2-7
CDR3: CASSFARDLDEQYF
DNA: TGTGCCAGCAGTTTTGCCCGGGATTTGGACGAGCAGTACTTC

V: TRBV7-3
D: TRBD2
size: few
J: TRBJ2-3
CDR3: CASSLMGLAGSTDTQYF
DNA: TGTGCCAGCAGCTTAATGGGACTAGCCGGTAGCACAGATACGCAGTATTTT

V: TRBV10-3
D: .
size: .
J: TRBJ1-4
CDR3: CAISISAAATNEKLFF
DNA: TGTGCCATCAGCATCTCGGCGGCTGCAACTAATGAAAAACTGTTTTTT

V: TRBV19
D: .
size: .
J: TRBJ2-5
CDR3: CASSIEGTTQYF
DNA: TGTGCCAGTAGTATAGAGGGTACGACCCAGTACTTC

V: TRBV5-1
D: TRBD1
size: .
J: TRBJ1-2
CDR3: CASSGETGGVGGYTF
DNA: TGCGCCAGCAGCGGCGAGACAGGGGGCGTTGGTGGCTACACCTTC

V: TRBV6-1
D: TRBD2
size: .
J: TRBJ2-1
CDR3: CASTGWGGINEQFF
DNA: TGTGCCAGCACCGGTTGGGGGGGGATCAATGAGCAGTTCTTC

V: TRBV7-3
D: TRBD1
size: .
J: TRBJ1-6
CDR3: CASSLEGGLNSPLHF
DNA: TGTGCCAGCAGCTTAGAAGGGGGCCTTAATTCACCCCTCCACTTT

V: TRBV7-3
D: .
size: .
J: TRBJ2-1
CDR3: CASSSGSTTLTNEQFF
DNA: TGTGCCAGCAGCTCCGGATCGACTACTCTTACCAATGAGCAGTTCTTC

V: TRBV4-1
D: .
size: .
J: TRBJ1-1
CDR3: CASSQPPGHTNTEAFF
DNA: TGCGCCAGCAGCCAACCCCCGGGACACACGAACACTGAAGCTTTCTTT

V: TRBV9
D: TRBD1
size: .
J: TRBJ2-2
CDR3: CASSATGTEFNTGELFF
DNA: TGTGCCAGCAGCGCCACCGGGACAGAGTTCAACACCGGGGAGCTGTTTTTT

V: TRBV7-3
D: TRBD1
size: .
J: TRBJ2-2
CDR3: CASSDRGTGELFF
DNA: TGTGCCAGCAGCGACAGGGGAACCGGGGAGCTGTTTTTT

V: TRBV7-2
D: .
size: .
J: TRBJ1-2
CDR3: CGGGGNGYGYTF
DNA: TGTGGCGGCGGGGGGAATGGCTATGGCTACACCTTC

V: TRBV6-5
D: .
size: .
J: TRBJ1-4
CDR3: CASSYSGVTNEKLFF
DNA: TGTGCCAGCAGTTACTCAGGGGTGACTAATGAAAAACTGTTTTTT

V: TRBV2
D: .
size: .
J: TRBJ1-5
CDR3: CASSEGSNQPQHF
DNA: TGTGCCAGCAGTGAAGGTAGCAATCAGCCCCAGCATTTT

V: TRBV11-2
D: .
size: few
J: TRBJ1-6
CDR3: CASSLEGSYNSPLHF
DNA: TGTGCCAGCAGCTTGGAAGGGTCCTATAATTCACCCCTCCACTTT

V: TRBV10-2
D: TRBD1
size: .
J: TRBJ2-7
CDR3: CASSRDREYEQYF
DNA: TGCGCCAGCAGCAGGGACAGGGAATACGAGCAGTACTTC

V: TRBV6-6
D: .
size: once
J: TRBJ2-1
CDR3: CASSYENSYNEQFF
DNA: TGTGCCAGCAGTTACGAAAACAGCTACAATGAGCAGTTCTTC

V: TRBV19
D: TRBD1
size: .
J: TRBJ1-2
CDR3: CASSLRTGGLDGYTF
DNA: TGTGCCAGTAGCCTTCGGACAGGGGGATTGGATGGCTACACCTTC

V: TRBV7-8
D: .
size: .
J: TRBJ2-3
CDR3: CASSLMGDGTDTQYF
DNA: TGTGCCAGCAGCTTAATGGGGGACGGCACAGATACGCAGTATTTT

V: TRBV30
D: TRBD2
size: .
J: TRBJ2-3
CDR3: CAWSVLAGGGTDTQYF
DNA: TGTGCCTGGAGTGTTTTAGCGGGGGGGGGAACAGATACGCAGTATTTT

V: TRBV11-3
D: TRBD2
size: .
J: TRBJ2-1
CDR3: CASSATSAPPYNEQFF
DNA: TGTGCCAGCAGCGCGACTAGCGCACCTCCCTACAATGAGCAGTTCTTC

V: TRBV7-3
D: .
size: .
J: TRBJ1-4
CDR3: CASSFPEGRLGTNEKLFF
DNA: TGTGCCAGCAGCTTCCCCGAGGGCAGGTTAGGAACTAATGAAAAACTGTTTTTT

V: TRBV5-4
D: TRBD1
size: .
J: TRBJ1-2
CDR3: CASSSDRGYGYTF
DNA: TGTGCCAGCAGCTCCGACAGGGGCTACGGCTACACCTTC

V: TRBV7-2
D: .
size: .
J: TRBJ1-3
CDR3: CASSLSGNTIYF
DNA: TGTGCCAGCAGCCTCTCTGGAAACACCATATATTTT

V: TRBV18
D: .
size: .
J: TRBJ1-1
CDR3: CASSPDEVTEAFF
DNA: TGTGCCAGCTCACCCGACGAGGTTACTGAAGCTTTCTTT